This record looks at one TCR beta chain sequence and its context. Antigen: not known. The data were taken from a study of neoadjuvant anti-PD-1 for oral cavity cancer. Study overall: Patients without progression received a fourth nivolumab dose around day 43, then surgical resection on days 50-56.

Blood libraries mostly used approximately 450 ng genomic DNA, six replicates each. Profiled with immunoSEQ multiplex PCR; TCRdb holds only in-frame clones, not every one. Of tens of thousands of clones listed, 65% to 80% were seen once; the top ten hold 2.6%. Germline CDR1 SGHNT, CDR2 YYREEE (reference sequence). The V end lost 0 bases, the J end lost 7 bases, and 8 bases lay between the germline ends. CDR3 size: 13 residues. The study, taken as a whole, reports: Pretreatment Treg/Th17 ratio correlated inversely with post-treatment tumor clonality.

The chain carries TRBV5-4 and TRBJ2-1; maybe TRBD2 (6 bases). The sample here was PBMCs, taken before nivolumab (anti-PD-1) treatment. The sequence was collected from a person aged 35-80 years with oral cavity squamous cell carcinoma. The CDR3 nucleotides read TGTGCCAGCAGCTTGGAGGCGGGAAATGAGCAGTTCTTC. Translating gives CASSLEAGNEQFF.